Sequencing of this TCR beta chain was carried out in a study of blood T cell repertoires in COVID-19. About the research overall: The analysed material was cDNA or gDNA that came from T cells, B-cell-depleted T cells, or PBMCs.

Data came from immunoSEQ multiplex PCR; TCRdb stores just in-frame clones and leaves some out. The sample has about 81,000 clones, over 70% seen once. The CDR3 length is 13 residues. Germline V gene sequence: CDR1 LNHDA, CDR2 SQIVND (reference sequence). Trimming shortened V by 3 bases and J by 8 bases, and 13 bases separated the two germline ends. In its sample, this clone was seen once. This chain uses TRBV19 with TRBJ1-2; D gene unclear. The source material was peripheral blood. The TCR comes from a woman between 45 and 60 years old with acute or convalescent COVID-19. CDR3 nucleotide sequence: TGTGCCAGTAGTATTTACCTTTCGCAGGGCTACACCTTC. It encodes CASSIYLSQGYTF.